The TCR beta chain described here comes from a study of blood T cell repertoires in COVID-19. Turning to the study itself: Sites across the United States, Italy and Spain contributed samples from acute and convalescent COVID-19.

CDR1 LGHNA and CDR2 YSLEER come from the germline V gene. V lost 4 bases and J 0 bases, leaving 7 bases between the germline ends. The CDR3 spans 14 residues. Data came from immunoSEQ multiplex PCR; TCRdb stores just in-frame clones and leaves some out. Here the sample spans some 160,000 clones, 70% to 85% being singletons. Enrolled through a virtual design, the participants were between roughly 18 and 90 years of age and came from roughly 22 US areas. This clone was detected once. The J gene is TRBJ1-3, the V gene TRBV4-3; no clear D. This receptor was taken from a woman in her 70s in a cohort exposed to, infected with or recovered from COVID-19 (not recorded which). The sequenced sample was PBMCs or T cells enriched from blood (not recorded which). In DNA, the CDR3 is TGCGCCAGCAGCCCCGCGGGCTCTGGAAACACCATATATTTT. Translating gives CASSPAGSGNTIYF.